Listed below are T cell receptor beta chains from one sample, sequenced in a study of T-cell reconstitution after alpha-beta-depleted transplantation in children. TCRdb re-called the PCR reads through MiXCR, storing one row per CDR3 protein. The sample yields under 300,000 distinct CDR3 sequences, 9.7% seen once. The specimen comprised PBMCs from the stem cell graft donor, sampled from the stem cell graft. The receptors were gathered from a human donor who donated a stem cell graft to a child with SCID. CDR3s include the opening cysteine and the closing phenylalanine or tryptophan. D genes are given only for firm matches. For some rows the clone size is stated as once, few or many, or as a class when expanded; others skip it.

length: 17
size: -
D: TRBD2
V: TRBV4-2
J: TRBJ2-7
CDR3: CASSHPSGTSSLYEQYF
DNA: TGTGCCAGCAGCCATCCATCCGGGACTAGTAGTCTCTACGAGCAGTACTTC

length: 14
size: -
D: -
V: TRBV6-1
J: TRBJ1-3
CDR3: CASSEDPAGNTIYF
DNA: TGTGCCAGCAGTGAAGATCCTGCGGGAAACACCATATATTTT

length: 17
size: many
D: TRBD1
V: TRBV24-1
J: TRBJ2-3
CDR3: CATSDPRGTGYADTQYF
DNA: TGTGCCACCAGTGATCCACGAGGGACAGGGTATGCAGATACGCAGTATTTT

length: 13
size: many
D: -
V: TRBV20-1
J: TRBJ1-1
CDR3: CSAALQGPTEAFF
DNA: TGCAGTGCTGCACTACAGGGTCCTACTGAAGCTTTCTTT

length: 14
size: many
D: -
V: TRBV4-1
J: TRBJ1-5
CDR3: CASSQVAGVQPQHF
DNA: TGCGCCAGCAGCCAAGTAGCAGGGGTTCAGCCCCAGCATTTT

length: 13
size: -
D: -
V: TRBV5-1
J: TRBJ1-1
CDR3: CASSLGQGFEAFF
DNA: TGCGCCAGCAGCTTGGGTCAGGGGTTTGAAGCTTTCTTT

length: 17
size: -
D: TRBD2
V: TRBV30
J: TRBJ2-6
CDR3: CAWAWVAGGLGANVLTF
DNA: TGTGCCTGGGCCTGGGTAGCGGGAGGTCTTGGGGCCAACGTCCTGACTTTC

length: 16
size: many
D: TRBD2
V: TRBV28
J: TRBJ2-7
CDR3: CASSLVLAGGPDNGYF
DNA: TGTGCCAGCAGTTTAGTCCTAGCGGGGGGCCCTGACAACGGGTACTTC

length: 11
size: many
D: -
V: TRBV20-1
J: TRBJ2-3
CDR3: CSASRGDTQYF
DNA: TGCAGTGCTAGTAGGGGAGATACGCAGTATTTT

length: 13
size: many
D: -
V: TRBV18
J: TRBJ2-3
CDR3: CASSPWSTDTQYF
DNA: TGTGCCAGCTCACCATGGAGCACAGATACGCAGTATTTT

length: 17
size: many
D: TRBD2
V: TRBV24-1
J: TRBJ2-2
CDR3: CATSDHGTSGNTGELFF
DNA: TGTGCCACCAGTGACCATGGGACTAGCGGAAACACCGGGGAGCTGTTTTTT

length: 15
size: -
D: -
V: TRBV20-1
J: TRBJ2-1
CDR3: CSATRGGGSYDEQFF
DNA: TGCAGTGCTACTAGAGGGGGGGGCTCCTACGATGAGCAGTTCTTC

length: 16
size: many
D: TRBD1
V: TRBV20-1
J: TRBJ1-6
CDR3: CSASNPRTGRDSPLHF
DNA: TGCAGTGCTAGTAACCCCCGGACAGGGAGGGATTCACCCCTCCACTTT

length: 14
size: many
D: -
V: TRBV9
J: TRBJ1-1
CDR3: CASSVDSRGGEAFF
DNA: TGTGCCAGCAGCGTAGATAGCAGAGGTGGTGAAGCTTTCTTT

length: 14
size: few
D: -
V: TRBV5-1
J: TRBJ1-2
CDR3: CASSLVGPNYGYTF
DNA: TGCGCCAGCAGCTTGGTTGGACCTAACTATGGCTACACCTTC

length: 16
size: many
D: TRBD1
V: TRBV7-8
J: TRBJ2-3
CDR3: CASSLARDRESDTQYF
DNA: TGTGCCAGCAGCTTAGCGAGGGACAGGGAGTCTGATACGCAGTATTTT

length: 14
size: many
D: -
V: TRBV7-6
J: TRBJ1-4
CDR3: CASSLGGDNEKLFF
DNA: TGTGCCAGCAGCTTAGGAGGAGATAATGAAAAACTGTTTTTT

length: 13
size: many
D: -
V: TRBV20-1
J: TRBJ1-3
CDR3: CSATEGSGNTIYF
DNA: TGCAGTGCTACCGAAGGCTCTGGAAACACCATATATTTT

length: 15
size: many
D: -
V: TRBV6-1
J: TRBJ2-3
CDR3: CASSGVGGGTDTQYF
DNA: TGTGCCAGCAGTGGGGTAGGGGGGGGCACAGATACGCAGTATTTT

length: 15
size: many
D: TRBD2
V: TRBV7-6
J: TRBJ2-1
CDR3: CASSLRVAGNDEQFF
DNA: TGTGCCAGCAGCTTACGGGTAGCGGGGAACGATGAGCAGTTCTTC

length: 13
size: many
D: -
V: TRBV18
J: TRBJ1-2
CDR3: CASSPSLYDGYTF
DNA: TGTGCCAGCTCACCATCCTTATATGATGGCTACACCTTC

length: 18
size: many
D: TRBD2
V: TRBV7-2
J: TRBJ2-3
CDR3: CASSLALAGGPATDTQYF
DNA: TGTGCCAGCAGCTTAGCGCTAGCGGGGGGGCCGGCAACAGATACGCAGTATTTT

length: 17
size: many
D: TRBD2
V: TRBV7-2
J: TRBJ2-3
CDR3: CASSLRLAGLFTDTQYF
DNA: TGTGCCAGCAGCTTAAGGCTAGCGGGGCTTTTCACAGATACGCAGTATTTT

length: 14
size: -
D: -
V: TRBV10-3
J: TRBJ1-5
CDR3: CAISKQGGSQPQHF
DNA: TGTGCCATCAGTAAACAAGGAGGCAGTCAGCCCCAGCATTTT

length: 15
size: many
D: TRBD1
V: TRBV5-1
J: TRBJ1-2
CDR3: CASSWDRGSIYGYTF
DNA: TGCGCCAGCAGCTGGGACAGGGGGTCTATCTATGGCTACACCTTC

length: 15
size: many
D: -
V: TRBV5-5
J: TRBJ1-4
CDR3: CASSLQGLDNEKLFF
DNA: TGTGCCAGCAGCCTACAGGGTCTCGATAATGAAAAACTGTTTTTT

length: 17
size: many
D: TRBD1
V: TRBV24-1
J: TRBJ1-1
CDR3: CATSDIYGDRALGEAFF
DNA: TGTGCCACCAGTGACATATACGGGGACAGGGCTTTAGGTGAAGCTTTCTTT

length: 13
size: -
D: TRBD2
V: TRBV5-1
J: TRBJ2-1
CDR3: CASSLELADEQFF
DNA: TGCGCCAGCAGCTTGGAACTAGCGGATGAGCAGTTCTTC

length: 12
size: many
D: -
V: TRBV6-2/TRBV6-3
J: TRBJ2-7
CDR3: CASSYDGQGPYF
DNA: TGTGCCAGCAGTTACGATGGCCAGGGACCGTACTTC

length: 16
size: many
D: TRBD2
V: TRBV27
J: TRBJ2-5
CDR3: CASSQGLAGLQETQYF
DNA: TGTGCCAGCAGTCAGGGACTAGCGGGCCTCCAAGAGACCCAGTACTTC

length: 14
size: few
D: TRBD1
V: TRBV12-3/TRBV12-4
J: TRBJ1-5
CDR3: CASSVTGAGQPQHF
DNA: TGTGCCAGCAGCGTGACAGGGGCAGGTCAGCCCCAGCATTTT

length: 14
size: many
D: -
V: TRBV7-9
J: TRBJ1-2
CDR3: CASSPGGREYGYTF
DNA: TGTGCCAGCAGCCCCGGGGGCCGGGAATATGGCTACACCTTC

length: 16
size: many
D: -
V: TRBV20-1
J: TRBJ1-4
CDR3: CSASRRRGMSVEKLFF
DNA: TGCAGTGCTAGCCGCCGAAGGGGGATGTCGGTTGAAAAACTGTTTTTT

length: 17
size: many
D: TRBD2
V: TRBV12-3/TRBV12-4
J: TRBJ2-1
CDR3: CASSLARGAGEHNEQFF
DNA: TGTGCCAGCAGTCTCGCCCGAGGAGCGGGGGAACACAATGAGCAGTTCTTC

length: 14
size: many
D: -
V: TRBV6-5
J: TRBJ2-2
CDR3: CASRATLNTGELFF
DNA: TGTGCCAGCAGAGCCACACTCAACACCGGGGAGCTGTTTTTT

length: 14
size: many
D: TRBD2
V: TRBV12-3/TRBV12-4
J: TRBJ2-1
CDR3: CASFLGGTYNEQFF
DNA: TGTGCCAGCTTCTTGGGGGGGACCTACAATGAGCAGTTCTTC

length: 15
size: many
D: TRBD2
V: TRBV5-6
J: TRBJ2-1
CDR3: CASSPGLAVNNEQFF
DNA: TGTGCCAGCAGCCCTGGACTAGCGGTAAACAATGAGCAGTTCTTC

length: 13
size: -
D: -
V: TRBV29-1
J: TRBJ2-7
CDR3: CSVGQSRSYEQYF
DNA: TGCAGCGTTGGACAGTCCAGATCCTACGAGCAGTACTTC

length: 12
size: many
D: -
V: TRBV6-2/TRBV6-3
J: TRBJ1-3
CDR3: CATSNSGNTIYF
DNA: TGTGCCACGAGCAACTCTGGAAACACCATATATTTT

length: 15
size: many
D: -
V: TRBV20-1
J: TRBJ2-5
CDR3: CSARDAVGIQETQYF
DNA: TGCAGTGCTAGAGATGCCGTGGGGATCCAAGAGACCCAGTACTTC